Reported below is one TCR beta chain. Antigen unknown. The sample comes from a study of blood T cells in healthy people across ages. The germline V gene has CDR1 LGHNT and CDR2 FRNRAP. Trimming stripped 0 bases from V and 0 bases from J, with 23 bases between. The CDR3 length is 20 residues. Whole-study findings and limits: The donors' CMV status was not determined, possibly confounding changes in expanded clonotypes. Strong correlation linked observed beta diversity and percent naive T cells. Older individuals had lower TCR beta diversity per million T cells (the decline was roughly linear).

With a J-beta primer mix and a sample-barcoded 5' primer, a second PCR ran about 7 to 12 cycles. Each CDR3 protein gets one entry after TCRdb re-called the 5' RACE reads with MiXCR. The table includes roughly 1.5 million distinct CDR3 sequences, 40% to 45% detected once. V and J are TRBV12-5 and TRBJ1-1, with D tentatively TRBD1 (5 bases). Sequencing used blood. This sequence was found in a woman aged 18-29 years in good health. Written as DNA, the CDR3 is TGTGCTAGTGGTTTGGTAACATTGGGAGGGGATGGATTTGTGAACACTGAAGCTTTCTTT. Protein product: CASGLVTLGGDGFVNTEAFF. Based on the CDR3 plus reference TRBV12-5 and TRBJ1-1, the full variable domain is DARVTQTPRHKVTEMGQEVTMRCQPILGHNTVFWYRQTMMQGLELLAYFRNRAPLDDSGMPKDRFSAEMPDATLATLKIQPSEPRDSAVYFCASGLVTLGGDGFVNTEAFFGQGTRLTVV.